This entry lists 13 T cell receptor beta chains sequenced from one sample in a study of cytomegalovirus exposure and HLA in healthy donors. The PCR had 60 Vbeta and 13 Jbeta primers. Clones were read by immunoSEQ multiplex PCR, and TCRdb kept only the in-frame ones, dropping some. The sample holds approximately 150,000 clones, roughly 80% seen once. Sequencing was performed on PBMCs. The receptors here all came from a male donor in good health and CMV-seronegative.

V usage is TRBV19 and J usage is TRBJ2-1, with TRBD2 matching over 9 bases. With 2 bases clipped from V and 0 bases from J, the junction kept 5 bases outside the gene matches. Germline V gene lookup returns CDR1 LNHDA and CDR2 SQIVND (reference sequence). This CDR3 spans 17 amino acids. This CDR3 reads CASSIRTAGGSYNEQFF. CDR3 coding DNA: TGTGCCAGTAGTATACGGACAGCGGGGGGCTCCTACAATGAGCAGTTCTTC. The whole variable domain, remainder taken from reference TRBV19 and TRBJ2-1, is DGGITQSPKYLFRKEGQNVTLSCEQNLNHDAMYWYRQDPGQGLRLIYYSQIVNDFQKGDIAEGYSVSREKKESFPLTVTSAQKNPTAFYLCASSIRTAGGSYNEQFFGPGTRLTVL.

This chain uses TRBV6-4 with TRBJ2-7; 7 nucleotides agree with TRBD1. The CDR3 has 16 residues. V was clipped by 6 bases and J by 3 bases; unmatched bases: 14. Per germline, CDR1 MRHNA and CDR2 SNTAGT. The CDR3 sequence: CASRPRAKGAGYEQYF. The CDR3 bases are TGTGCCAGCAGACCCAGAGCGAAGGGGGCCGGCTACGAGCAGTACTTC.

The chain couples TRBV7-9 to TRBJ2-2, with TRBD2 identical over 11 bases. The V and J ends lost 3 bases and 4 bases, in that order; junction bases with no gene match: 7. The CDR3 length is 17 residues. The germline gives CDR1 SEHNR, CDR2 FQNEAQ (reference sequence). CDR3 in amino acids: CASSFVSGGAGTGELFF. The CDR3 DNA sequence: TGTGCCAGCAGCTTCGTTAGCGGGGGGGCCGGCACCGGGGAGCTGTTTTTT.

The chain links TRBV13 to TRBJ2-3, with D possibly TRBD2 on 7 matching bases. Trimming shortened V by 5 bases and J by 7 bases, and 16 bases separated the two germline ends. The CDR3 runs to 14 residues. The germline V gene has CDR1 PRHDT and CDR2 FYEKMQ (reference sequence). CDR3 in amino acids: CASSPRGATHTQYF. CDR3 sequence (DNA): TGTGCCAGCAGCCCACGGGGGGCTACTCATACGCAGTATTTT.

The chain carries TRBV11-2 and TRBJ2-7; D is unresolved. The CDR3 sequence is 11 residues long. V was clipped by 5 bases and J by 2 bases, with 4 bases between them. The germline CDR1 and CDR2 sequences are SGHAT and FQNNGV. The CDR3 here is CASSRAYEQYF. CDR3 nucleotide sequence: TGTGCCAGCAGCAGAGCCTACGAGCAGTACTTC.

The chain is built from TRBV7-2 and TRBJ1-4; D gene ambiguous. V gave up 5 bases and J gave up 8 bases, with 15 bases separating them. This CDR3 comprises 14 residues. Germline assignment: CDR1 SGHTA and CDR2 FQGNSA. DNA of the CDR3: TGTGCCAGCAGCCCGGTCCCGGGGTCGGAAAAACTGTTTTTT. Protein: CASSPVPGSEKLFF.

This chain joins TRBV7-2 and TRBJ2-7; the match to TRBD2 covers 8 bases. Germline values: CDR1 SGHTA, CDR2 FQGNSA. V shed 4 bases, J shed 2 bases, and the junction held 7 bases outside the gene matches. CDR3 length: 15 residues. CDR3 DNA sequence: TGTGCCAGCAGCTCCGTGAGCGGGGGCCCCTACGAGCAGTACTTC. Protein product: CASSSVSGGPYEQYF.

The CDR3 is CASSLSSGGTLYTDTQYF. The CDR3 nucleotides read TGCGCCAGCAGCTTGTCCAGCGGGGGGACTTTATACACAGATACGCAGTATTTT. The rearrangement links TRBV5-1 to TRBJ2-3; 9 bases fit TRBD2. From germline, CDR1 is SGHRS and CDR2 YFSETQ. This CDR3 region has 18 residues. The trim removed 1 base at V and 2 bases at J, leaving 11 bases unmatched.

The chain recombines TRBV18 with TRBJ2-1, with 7 bases lining up with TRBD2. The CDR3 consists of 13 residues. From germline, CDR1 is KGHSH and CDR2 LQKENI. Trimming removed 1 base from V and 10 bases from J; junction bases left unmatched: 4. CDR3 in amino acids: CASSPREGGEQFF. CDR3 bases: TGTGCCAGCTCACCACGGGAGGGCGGGGAGCAGTTCTTC.

CDR3: CASSIRQGGSPLHF. In DNA form, the CDR3 reads TGTGCCAGTAGTATACGGCAGGGGGGTTCACCCCTCCACTTT. The V gene is TRBV19, the J gene TRBJ1-6; 7 bases are shared with TRBD1. V lost 2 bases to trimming and J lost 9 bases; unmatched junction nucleotides: 4. CDR3 size: 14 residues. Germline V gene sequence: CDR1 LNHDA, CDR2 SQIVND (reference sequence).

The rearrangement uses TRBV9 and TRBJ2-2, with 7 nucleotides matching TRBD2. From germline, CDR1 is SGDLS and CDR2 YYNGEE. This CDR3 contains 18 residues. V dropped 0 bases and J dropped 0; count of bases not matched to a gene: 8. The CDR3 coding sequence is TGTGCCAGCAGCGTAGCCATCGGGGGGATTACGAACACCGGGGAGCTGTTTTTT. Encoded protein: CASSVAIGGITNTGELFF.

This clone was seen a single time. This chain links TRBV6-5 with TRBJ1-2, with no clear D. The CDR3 loop spans 14 amino acids. V was cut by 6 bases and J by 4 bases, with 15 bases left in between. The V gene's germline CDR1 is MNHEY and CDR2 SVGAGI. The CDR3 reads CASRPEDPRYGYTF. CDR3 sequence (DNA): TGTGCCAGCAGGCCGGAGGACCCCCGCTATGGCTACACCTTC.

A few counts support this clone. This rearrangement joins TRBV7-9 to TRBJ1-1; weak D call: TRBD1 (5 bases). CDR3 size: 13 residues. V was cut by 5 bases and J by 5 bases, with 12 bases left in between. CDR1 is SEHNR and CDR2 is FQNEAQ in the germline V gene (reference sequence). CDR3: CASSRPRVTEAFF. The CDR3 nucleotides are TGTGCCAGCAGCAGGCCCAGGGTAACTGAAGCTTTCTTT. The whole variable domain, filled in from reference TRBV7-9 and TRBJ1-1, reads DTGVSQNPRHKITKRGQNVTFRCDPISEHNRLYWYRQTLGQGPEFLTYFQNEAQLEKSRLLSDRFSAERPKGSFSTLEIQRTEQGDSAMYLCASSRPRVTEAFFGQGTRLTVV.